This T cell receptor (beta chain) was obtained from a study of Graves' ophthalmopathy and Graves' hyperthyroidism. The CDR3 runs 14 residues. Germline V gene sequence: CDR1 MNHEY, CDR2 SMNVEV (reference sequence). The V and J ends lost 4 bases and 1 base respectively, with 10 bases between them. Certain patients were not enrolled. These were patients with other autoimmune diseases, uncontrolled infections, pregnancy or lactation. The TCR beta CDR3 regions underwent amplification from RNA transcripts. The library came from an HTBI-primed first-round RT-PCR and a second-round multiplex PCR. TCRdb reanalysed the multiplex PCR reads using MiXCR and keeps one entry per CDR3 protein. The sample yields just over 600,000 distinct CDR3 sequences, around a fifth seen once.

Sequenced: peripheral blood. The source is a woman between 18 and 29 years old with stable Graves' hyperthyroidism. Some clones in this sample may be carry-over from other donors' samples. V gene TRBV27 combines with J gene TRBJ1-2; D call uncertain. CDR3 sequence (DNA): TGTGCCAGCAGTTCCCTTCCGGGTAACTATGGCTACACCTTC. Translated: CASSSLPGNYGYTF.